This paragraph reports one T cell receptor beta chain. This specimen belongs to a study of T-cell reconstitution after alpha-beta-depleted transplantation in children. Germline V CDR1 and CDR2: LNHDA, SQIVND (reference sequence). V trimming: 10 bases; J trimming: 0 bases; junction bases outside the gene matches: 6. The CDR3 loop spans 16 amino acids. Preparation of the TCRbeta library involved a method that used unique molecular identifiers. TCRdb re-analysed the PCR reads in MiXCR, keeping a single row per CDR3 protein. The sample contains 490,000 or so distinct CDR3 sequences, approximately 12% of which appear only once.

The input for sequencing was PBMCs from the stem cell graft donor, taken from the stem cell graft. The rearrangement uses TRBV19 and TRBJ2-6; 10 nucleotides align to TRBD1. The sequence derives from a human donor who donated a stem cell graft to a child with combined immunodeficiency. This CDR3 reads CATCRDRGSGANVLTF. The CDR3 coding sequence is TGTGCCACCTGCCGGGACAGGGGCTCTGGGGCCAACGTCCTGACTTTC.